The next 8 T cell receptor beta chains were all read from a single sample in a study of blood T cell repertoires in COVID-19. Assay: immunoSEQ multiplex PCR; the TCRdb copy retains only in-frame clones and omits some. The sample has over 85,000 clones; approximately 86% are singletons. Sequenced sample: peripheral blood. The receptors shown here come from a man aged 40-49 years with acute or convalescent COVID-19.

This clone has just one count. This sequence joins TRBV27 and TRBJ2-5, with 9 bases identical to TRBD2. After removal of 0 bases from V and 5 bases from J, the junction contained 7 bases not matched to a gene. CDR3 length equals 16 residues. Germline lookup yields CDR1 MNHEY and CDR2 SMNVEV (reference sequence). The CDR3 coding sequence is TGTGCCAGCAGTTTATCAGGGACTAGCAGAGTGGAGACCCAGTACTTC. Translating it yields CASSLSGTSRVETQYF.

V usage is TRBV9 and J usage is TRBJ1-6, with D maybe TRBD1 (6 bases). Trimming pared 0 bases from V and 7 bases from J, leaving 8 bases between. Germline V gives CDR1 SGDLS, CDR2 YYNGEE. This CDR3 region has 14 residues. DNA of the CDR3: TGTGCCAGCAGCGTAGGGGACACGAATTCACCCCTCCACTTT. It is translated as CASSVGDTNSPLHF.

V usage is TRBV7-3 and J usage is TRBJ2-3; D may be TRBD2 (6 bases). Per germline, CDR1 SGHTA and CDR2 FQGTGA. The CDR3 is 13 residues long. V lost 8 bases and J lost 6, with 15 bases in between. CDR3 nucleotides: TGTGCCAGCCGCGCGGGGCCTAGCGATACGCAGTATTTT. The encoded protein is CASRAGPSDTQYF.

This clone was recorded once. The rearrangement joins TRBV25-1 to TRBJ2-2; maybe TRBD2 (5 bases). The CDR3 spans 15 residues. Germline V gives CDR1 MGHDK, CDR2 SYGVNS. The ends were cut back, 3 bases at V and 2 bases at J, with 10 bases in the middle. DNA for the CDR3: TGTGCCAGCAGTGATGGCGGGCGAAACACCGGGGAGCTGTTTTTT. Encoded protein: CASSDGGRNTGELFF.

V gene TRBV6-2 or TRBV6-3 combines with J gene TRBJ2-3; no clear D gene. The CDR3 loop spans 12 amino acids. Germline V gene data show CDR1 as MNHEY and CDR2 as SVGEGT. The V end was cut by 4 bases, the J end by 0 bases, with 2 bases between. In nucleotides, the CDR3 is TGTGCCAGCAGTTCTAGCACAGATACGCAGTATTTT. Amino acid sequence: CASSSSTDTQYF.

The chain carries TRBV2 and TRBJ1-6, with D unclear. Trimming took off 7 bases at V and 4 bases at J, with 17 bases between the two ends. Germline CDR1 SNHLY, CDR2 FYNNEI. The CDR3 has 16 residues. The CDR3 DNA sequence: TGTGCCAGCATGGTTAGAGAGTTTAGATATAATTCACCCCTCCACTTT. It yields the protein CASMVREFRYNSPLHF.

The chain carries TRBV5-1 and TRBJ2-2, with 12 bases identical to TRBD2. In germline, CDR1 is SGHRS, CDR2 YFSETQ. The junction had 9 bases not matched to a gene; V was cut back by 6 bases and J by 6 bases. This CDR3 is 16 amino acids long. As DNA, the CDR3 is TGCGCCAGCACAATGCCTAGCGGGGGGGCCCCCGGGGAGCTGTTTTTT. It yields the protein CASTMPSGGAPGELFF. Based on the CDR3 plus reference TRBV5-1 and TRBJ2-2, the full variable domain is KAGVTQTPRYLIKTRGQQVTLSCSPISGHRSVSWYQQTPGQGLQFLFEYFSETQRNKGNFPGRFSGRQFSNSRSEMNVSTLELGDSALYLCASTMPSGGAPGELFFGEGSRLTVL.

The chain is built from TRBV6-1 and TRBJ2-3, with 11 positions matching TRBD2. This CDR3 is built from 16 residues. The junction had 6 bases not matched to a gene; V was cut back by 3 bases and J by 4 bases. The germline CDR1 and CDR2 sequences are MNHNS and SASEGT. Here the CDR3 DNA reads TGTGCCAGCAGTGACCCACCGGGACTAGCGGCAGATACGCAGTATTTT. Amino acid sequence: CASSDPPGLAADTQYF.